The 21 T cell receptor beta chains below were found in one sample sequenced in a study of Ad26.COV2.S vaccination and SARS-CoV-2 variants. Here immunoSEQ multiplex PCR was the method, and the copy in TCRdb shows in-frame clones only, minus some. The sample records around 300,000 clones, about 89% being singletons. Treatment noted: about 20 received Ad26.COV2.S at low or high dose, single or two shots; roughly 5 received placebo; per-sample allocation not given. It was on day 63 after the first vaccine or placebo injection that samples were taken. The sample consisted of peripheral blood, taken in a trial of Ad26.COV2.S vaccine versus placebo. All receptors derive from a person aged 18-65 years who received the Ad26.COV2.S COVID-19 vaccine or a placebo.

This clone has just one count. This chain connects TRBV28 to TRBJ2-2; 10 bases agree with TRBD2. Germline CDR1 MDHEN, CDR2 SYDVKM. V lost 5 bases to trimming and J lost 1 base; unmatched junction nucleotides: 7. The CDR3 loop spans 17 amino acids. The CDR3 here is CASSTKRTSGNTGELFF. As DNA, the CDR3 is TGTGCCAGCAGTACCAAGAGGACTAGCGGGAACACCGGGGAGCTGTTTTTT. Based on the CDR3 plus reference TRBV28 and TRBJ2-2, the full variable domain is DVKVTQSSRYLVKRTGEKVFLECVQDMDHENMFWYRQDPGLGLRLIYFSYDVKMKEKGDIPEGYSVSREKKERFSLILESASTNQTSMYLCASSTKRTSGNTGELFFGEGSRLTVL.

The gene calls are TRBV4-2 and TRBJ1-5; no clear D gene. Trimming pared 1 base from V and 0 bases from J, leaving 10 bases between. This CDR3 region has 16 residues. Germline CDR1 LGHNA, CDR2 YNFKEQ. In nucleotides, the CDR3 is TGTGCCAGCAGCCAAGGGACGGGCTATAGCAATCAGCCCCAGCATTTT. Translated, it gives CASSQGTGYSNQPQHF.

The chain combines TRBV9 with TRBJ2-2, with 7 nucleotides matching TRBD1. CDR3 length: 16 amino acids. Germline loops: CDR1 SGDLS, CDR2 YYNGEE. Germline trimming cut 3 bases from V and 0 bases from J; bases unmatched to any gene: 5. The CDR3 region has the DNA TGTGCCAGCAGCGCGATGACAGGGTCGAACACCGGGGAGCTGTTTTTT. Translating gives CASSAMTGSNTGELFF.

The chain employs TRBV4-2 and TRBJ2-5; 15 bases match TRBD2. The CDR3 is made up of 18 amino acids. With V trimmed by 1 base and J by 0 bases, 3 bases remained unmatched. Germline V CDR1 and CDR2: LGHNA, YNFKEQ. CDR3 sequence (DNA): TGTGCCAGCAGCCAAGGGACTAGCGGGGGGGAGTACCAAGAGACCCAGTACTTC. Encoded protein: CASSQGTSGGEYQETQYF.

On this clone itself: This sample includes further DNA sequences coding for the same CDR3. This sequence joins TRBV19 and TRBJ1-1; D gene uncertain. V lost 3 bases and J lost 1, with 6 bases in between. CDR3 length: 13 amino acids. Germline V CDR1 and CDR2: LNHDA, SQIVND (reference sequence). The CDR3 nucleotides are TGTGCCAGTAGTATCTCAGAGAACACTGAAGCTTTCTTT. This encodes CASSISENTEAFF. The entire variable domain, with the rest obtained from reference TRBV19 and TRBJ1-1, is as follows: DGGITQSPKYLFRKEGQNVTLSCEQNLNHDAMYWYRQDPGQGLRLIYYSQIVNDFQKGDIAEGYSVSREKKESFPLTVTSAQKNPTAFYLCASSISENTEAFFGQGTRLTVV.

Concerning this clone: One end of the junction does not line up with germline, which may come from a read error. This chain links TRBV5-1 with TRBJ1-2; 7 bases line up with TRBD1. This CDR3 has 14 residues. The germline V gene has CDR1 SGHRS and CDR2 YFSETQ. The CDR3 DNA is TGCGCCAGCAGCTCTGAGGACAGGTTCTATGGTTACACCTTC. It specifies CASSSEDRFYGYTF.

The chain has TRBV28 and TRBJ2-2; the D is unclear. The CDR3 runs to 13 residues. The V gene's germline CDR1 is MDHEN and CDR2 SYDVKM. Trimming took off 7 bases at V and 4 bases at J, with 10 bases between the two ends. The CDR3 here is CASISLPTGELFF. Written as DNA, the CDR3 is TGTGCCAGCATTTCCCTCCCCACCGGGGAGCTGTTTTTT. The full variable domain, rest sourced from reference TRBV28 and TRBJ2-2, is DVKVTQSSRYLVKRTGEKVFLECVQDMDHENMFWYRQDPGLGLRLIYFSYDVKMKEKGDIPEGYSVSREKKERFSLILESASTNQTSMYLCASISLPTGELFFGEGSRLTVL.

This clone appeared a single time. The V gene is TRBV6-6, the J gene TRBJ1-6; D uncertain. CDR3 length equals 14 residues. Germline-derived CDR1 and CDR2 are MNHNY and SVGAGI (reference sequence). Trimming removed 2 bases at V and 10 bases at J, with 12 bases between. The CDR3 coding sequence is TGTGCCAGCAGTTACAATGAAAAAGGCTCACCCCTCCACTTT. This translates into CASSYNEKGSPLHF.

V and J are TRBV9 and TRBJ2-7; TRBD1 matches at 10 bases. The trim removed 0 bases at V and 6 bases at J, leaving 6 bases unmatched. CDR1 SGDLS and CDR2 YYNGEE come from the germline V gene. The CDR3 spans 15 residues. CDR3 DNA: TGTGCCAGCAGCGTAGAATCTGGGACAGGGGCCGAGCAGTACTTC. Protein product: CASSVESGTGAEQYF. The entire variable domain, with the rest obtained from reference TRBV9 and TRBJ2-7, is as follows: DSGVTQTPKHLITATGQRVTLRCSPRSGDLSVYWYQQSLDQGLQFLIQYYNGEERAKGNILERFSAQQFPDLHSELNLSSLELGDSALYFCASSVESGTGAEQYFGPGTRLTVT.

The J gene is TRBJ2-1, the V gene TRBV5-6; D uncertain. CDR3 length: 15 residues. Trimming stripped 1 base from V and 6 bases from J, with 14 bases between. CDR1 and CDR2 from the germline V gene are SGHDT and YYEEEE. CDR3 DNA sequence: TGTGCCAGCAGCTTGTTAAGGCCCCTAGGCAATGAGCAGTTCTTC. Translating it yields CASSLLRPLGNEQFF.

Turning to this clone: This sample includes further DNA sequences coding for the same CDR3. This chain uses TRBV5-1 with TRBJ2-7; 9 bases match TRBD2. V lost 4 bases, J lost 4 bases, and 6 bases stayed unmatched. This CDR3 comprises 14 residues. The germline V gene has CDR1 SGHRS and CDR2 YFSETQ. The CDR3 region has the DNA TGCGCCAGCAGCGTTAGCGGGGGTGGTTACGAGCAGTACTTC. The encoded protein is CASSVSGGGYEQYF.

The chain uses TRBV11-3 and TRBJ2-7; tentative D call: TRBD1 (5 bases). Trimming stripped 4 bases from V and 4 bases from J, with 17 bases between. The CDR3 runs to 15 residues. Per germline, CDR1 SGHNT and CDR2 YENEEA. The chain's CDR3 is CASSWWGYVVYEQYF. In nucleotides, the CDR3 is TGTGCCAGCAGCTGGTGGGGCTACGTCGTTTACGAGCAGTACTTC.

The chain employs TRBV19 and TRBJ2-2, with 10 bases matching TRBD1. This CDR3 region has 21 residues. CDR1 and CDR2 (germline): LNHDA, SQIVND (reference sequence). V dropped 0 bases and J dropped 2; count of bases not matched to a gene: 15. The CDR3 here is CASSIEGPGTGDPQNTGELFF. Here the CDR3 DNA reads TGTGCCAGTAGTATAGAAGGCCCCGGGACAGGGGACCCCCAAAACACCGGGGAGCTGTTTTTT. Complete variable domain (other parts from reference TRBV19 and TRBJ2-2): DGGITQSPKYLFRKEGQNVTLSCEQNLNHDAMYWYRQDPGQGLRLIYYSQIVNDFQKGDIAEGYSVSREKKESFPLTVTSAQKNPTAFYLCASSIEGPGTGDPQNTGELFFGEGSRLTVL.

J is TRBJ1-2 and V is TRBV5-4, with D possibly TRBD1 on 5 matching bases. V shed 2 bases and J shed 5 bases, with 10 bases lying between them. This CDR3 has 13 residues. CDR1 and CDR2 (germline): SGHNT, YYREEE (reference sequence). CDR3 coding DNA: TGTGCCAGCAGCTTAGCGGGGGAGTATGGCTACACCTTC. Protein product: CASSLAGEYGYTF. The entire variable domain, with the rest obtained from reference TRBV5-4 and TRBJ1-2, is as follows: ETGVTQSPTHLIKTRGQQVTLRCSSQSGHNTVSWYQQALGQGPQFIFQYYREEENGRGNFPPRFSGLQFPNYSSELNVNALELDDSALYLCASSLAGEYGYTFGSGTRLTVV.

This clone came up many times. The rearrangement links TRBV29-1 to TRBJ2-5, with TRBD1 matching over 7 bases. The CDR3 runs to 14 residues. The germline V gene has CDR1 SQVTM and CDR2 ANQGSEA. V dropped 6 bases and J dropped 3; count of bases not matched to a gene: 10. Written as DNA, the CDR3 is TGCAGCGTACGCCGGGACAGACAAAAAGAGACCCAGTACTTC. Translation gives CSVRRDRQKETQYF.

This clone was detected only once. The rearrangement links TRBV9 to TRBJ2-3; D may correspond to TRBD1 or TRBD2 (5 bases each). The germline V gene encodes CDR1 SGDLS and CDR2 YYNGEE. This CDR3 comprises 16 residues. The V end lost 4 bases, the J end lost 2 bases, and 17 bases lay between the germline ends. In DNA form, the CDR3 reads TGTGCCAGCAGCCCCGAATTTGGGGGATTCACAGATACGCAGTATTTT. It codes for CASSPEFGGFTDTQYF. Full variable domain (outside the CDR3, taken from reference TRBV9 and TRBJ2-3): DSGVTQTPKHLITATGQRVTLRCSPRSGDLSVYWYQQSLDQGLQFLIQYYNGEERAKGNILERFSAQQFPDLHSELNLSSLELGDSALYFCASSPEFGGFTDTQYFGPGTRLTVL.

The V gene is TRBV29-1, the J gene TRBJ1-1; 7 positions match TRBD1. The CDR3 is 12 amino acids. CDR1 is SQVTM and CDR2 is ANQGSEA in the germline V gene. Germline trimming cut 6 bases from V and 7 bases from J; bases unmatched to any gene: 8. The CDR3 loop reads CSVRTGVLEAFF. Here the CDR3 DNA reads TGCAGCGTCCGTACAGGGGTCCTTGAAGCTTTCTTT.

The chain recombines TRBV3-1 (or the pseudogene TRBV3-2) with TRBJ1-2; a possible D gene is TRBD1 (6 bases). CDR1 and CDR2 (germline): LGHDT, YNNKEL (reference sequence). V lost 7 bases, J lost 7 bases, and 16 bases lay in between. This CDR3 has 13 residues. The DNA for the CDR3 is TGTGCCAGCAAACAGGGAAAAGGTGGTGGCTACACCTTC. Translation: CASKQGKGGGYTF.

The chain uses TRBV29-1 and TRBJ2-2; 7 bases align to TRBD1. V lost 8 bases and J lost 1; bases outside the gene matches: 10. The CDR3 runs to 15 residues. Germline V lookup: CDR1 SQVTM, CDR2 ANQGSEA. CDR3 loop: CSSERGQRNTGELFF. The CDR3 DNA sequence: TGCAGCTCTGAACGGGGACAGCGGAACACCGGGGAGCTGTTTTTT.

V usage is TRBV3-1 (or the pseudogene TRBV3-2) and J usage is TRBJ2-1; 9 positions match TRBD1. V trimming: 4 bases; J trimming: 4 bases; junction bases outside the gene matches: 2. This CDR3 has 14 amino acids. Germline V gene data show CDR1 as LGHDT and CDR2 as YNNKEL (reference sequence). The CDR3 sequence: CASSPGQGYNEQFF. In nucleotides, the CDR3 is TGTGCCAGCAGCCCAGGACAGGGGTACAATGAGCAGTTCTTC.

DNA for the CDR3: TGTGCCAGCAAGACAGTCGGGTATGGCTACACCTTC. It codes for CASKTVGYGYTF. The chain couples TRBV6-5 to TRBJ1-2; TRBD1 might be the D (5 bases). V dropped 7 bases and J dropped 5 bases, with 11 bases sitting between them. The germline CDR1 and CDR2 sequences are MNHEY and SVGAGI. This CDR3 has 12 amino acids.